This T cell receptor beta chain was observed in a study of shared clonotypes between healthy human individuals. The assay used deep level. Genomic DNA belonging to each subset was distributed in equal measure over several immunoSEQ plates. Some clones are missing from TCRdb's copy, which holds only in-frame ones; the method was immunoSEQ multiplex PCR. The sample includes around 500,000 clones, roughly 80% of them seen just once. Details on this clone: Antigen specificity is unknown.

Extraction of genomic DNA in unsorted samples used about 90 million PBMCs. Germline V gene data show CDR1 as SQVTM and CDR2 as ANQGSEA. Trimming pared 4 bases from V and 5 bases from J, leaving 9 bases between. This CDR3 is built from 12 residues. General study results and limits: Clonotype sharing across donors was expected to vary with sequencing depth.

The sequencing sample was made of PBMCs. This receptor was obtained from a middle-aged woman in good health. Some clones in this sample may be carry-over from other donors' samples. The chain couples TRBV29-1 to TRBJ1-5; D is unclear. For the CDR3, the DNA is TGCAGCGTTGGGGCAGTTGATCAGCCCCAGCATTTT. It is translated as CSVGAVDQPQHF.